This T cell receptor beta chain was sequenced during a study of CD8+ T cells in alopecia areata (dated by TCRdb to 2017 to 2018). The study in broad terms: In both human patients and the C3H/HeJ mouse model, the study applied high-throughput TCRbeta sequencing to look at T cell clonal expansion in alopecia areata. Scalp tissue and sorted CD4+ and CD8+ peripheral blood T cells from patchy and totalis/universalis alopecia areata patients and from healthy controls were covered by human TCRbeta sequencing. Scalp clonality was compared among normal scalp (n=4), patchy alopecia areata scalp (n=8), and alopecia totalis/universalis scalp (n=8). RNA came from the PAXgene miRNA kit for fixed scalp, the miRNeasy kit for PBMCs, and the RNeasy kit for mouse skin. TCRbeta CDR3 regions were amplified by immunoSEQ multiplex PCR using 35 Vbeta forward and 13 Jbeta reverse primers. Summary of the overall study and its limitations: Unlike mouse skin, where gammadelta T cells dominate, normal human skin contains resident alphabeta T cells that get sequenced too, which complicates analysis of the scalp TCR repertoire. Lesional scalp, especially in alopecia totalis/universalis, showed higher clonality and more expanded CD8+ clones than normal scalp, suggesting antigenic drive. TCR sequences shared between patients were less clear than in mice, possibly partly because of HLA diversity in the patient population.

To prepare the library, the immunoSEQ multiplex PCR assay was applied. For TCR sequencing, RNA was extracted from every sample and reverse transcribed into cDNA to serve as template. SuperScript III was used to make first-strand cDNA, primed with a 2:1 mix of oligo-dT and random hexamers. Amplification bias was assessed with a synthetic immune receptor repertoire, and residual bias was removed computationally. In the original analysis: After raw reads were preprocessed to remove errors, the CDR3 was defined following IMGT conventions as running from the conserved cysteine to phenylalanine. To get clonality, Shannon entropy was normalized by log2 of the number of productive unique TCRs and the result was subtracted from 1. Scalp TCRbeta sequences were cross-referenced with sorted blood CD4 and CD8 repertoires so that the CD4 or CD8 identity of scalp clones could be inferred. This is the immuneACCESS table as TCRdb keeps it, with only in-frame sequences that have V and J called. A part of the clones is gone; compared with another copy, unresolved V genes explain less than half, and the rest is unexplained. V, J and clone size derive from that table, while D and trimming were established from the DNA sequence. For this sample there are roughly 120,000 clones; 55% to 80% appear just once. The top ten constitute approximately 3% of the sample.

This clone was seen more than once but under ten times. Its antigen is unknown. The sample holds no much larger clone one base away, and base qualities are not on file. PBMCs were separated by density centrifugation and stained for CD3, CD4 and CD8, after which CD4+ and CD8+ T cells were sorted on a FACSAria. Scalp biopsies and blood samples were provided by unaffected controls. The germline V gene gives CDR1 as SGDLS and CDR2 as YYNGEE. V loses 8 bases of germline sequence and J loses 6 bases, and the interval between the two ends is 20 bases. The CDR3 holds 14 amino acids from the cysteine to the phenylalanine. CDR3 DNA only is kept here, 42 bases in frame from base 1.

The rearrangement joined TRBV9 to TRBJ1-2, with the D gene uncertain. This sequence was found in a human donor in good health. Specimen: CD4+ T cells sorted from blood. The CDR3 here reads CASPPLGKGDGYTF. The base sequence is TGTGCCAGTCCCCCGCTAGGGAAAGGCGATGGCTACACCTTC.